The 28 T cell receptor beta chains listed next were all sequenced from one sample in a study of neurological immune-mediated disorders. Via MiXCR, TCRdb re-called the 5' RACE reads, giving one row per CDR3 protein. The repertoire holds tens of thousands of distinct CDR3 sequences, around 3.5% seen once, with 2.9% in the top ten. The material sequenced was PBMCs. The receptors were gathered from a woman aged 50 to 60 with multiple sclerosis.

This clonotype came up many times. The chain uses TRBV10-3 and TRBJ2-2; D is unresolved. The CDR3 is made up of 14 amino acids. The germline CDR1 and CDR2 sequences are ENHRY and SYGVKD. V was shortened by 2 bases and J by 2 bases, with 6 bases between the two germline ends. The DNA for the CDR3 is TGTGCCATCAGTGAGAGGCCAAACACCGGGGAGCTGTTTTTT. Translating it yields CAISERPNTGELFF.

The sample holds many counts of this clonotype. The chain couples TRBV27 to TRBJ2-7; 9 bases map to TRBD1. This CDR3 is built from 13 residues. With 6 bases clipped from V and 7 bases from J, the junction kept 7 bases outside the gene matches. Germline CDR1 and CDR2: MNHEY and SMNVEV (reference sequence). CDR3 region: CASSGQGLWEQYF. CDR3 in DNA: TGTGCCAGCAGCGGACAGGGGTTGTGGGAGCAGTACTTC.

The V gene is TRBV5-1, the J gene TRBJ2-4; a possible D gene is TRBD1 (5 bases). The CDR3 has 13 amino acids. V lost 2 bases to trimming and J lost 9 bases, with 12 bases between them. Germline V gives CDR1 SGHRS, CDR2 YFSETQ. CDR3: CASSFDSSGIQYF. CDR3 nucleotides: TGCGCCAGCAGCTTCGACAGTTCGGGCATTCAGTACTTC.

This clonotype came up many times. The chain links TRBV18 to TRBJ2-7; 8 bases agree with TRBD1. Germline-derived CDR1 and CDR2 are KGHSH and LQKENI. J was trimmed by 2 bases and V by 6 bases; bases with no gene match: 12. This CDR3 region has 16 residues. CDR3 sequence (DNA): TGTGCCAGCTCCCAGGGACAGGCCCGGTTGGCCTACGAGCAGTACTTC. Translated, it gives CASSQGQARLAYEQYF.

The table lists this clonotype with many counts. The CDR3 loop reads CASSTKGQGAAPLHF. As DNA, the CDR3 is TGCGCCAGCAGCACCAAGGGACAGGGGGCTGCACCCCTCCACTTT. The rearrangement links TRBV5-1 to TRBJ1-6, with TRBD1 identical over 12 bases. J gave up 11 bases and V 4 bases, and 7 bases lay outside the gene matches. CDR1 and CDR2 (germline): SGHRS, YFSETQ. There are 15 residues in the CDR3. The full variable domain, completed using reference TRBV5-1 and TRBJ1-6, is KAGVTQTPRYLIKTRGQQVTLSCSPISGHRSVSWYQQTPGQGLQFLFEYFSETQRNKGNFPGRFSGRQFSNSRSEMNVSTLELGDSALYLCASSTKGQGAAPLHFGNGTRLTVT.

In this sample, this clonotype turned up many times. The genes are TRBV15 and TRBJ1-5, with a possible D match to TRBD1 (5 bases). The germline V gene has CDR1 LNHNV and CDR2 YYDKDF (reference sequence). The CDR3 extends over 15 amino acids. V shed 11 bases and J shed 2 bases, with 19 bases lying between them. The CDR3 region has the DNA TGTGCCCCTGGTCTGGGGCCCAGGGGCAATCAGCCCCAGCATTTT. This codes for CAPGLGPRGNQPQHF.

This clonotype was detected only a few times. One base away lies a much larger clone, so this may be a sequencing read error. The V and J genes are TRBV7-9 and TRBJ1-4; no firm D call. Germline V gene lookup returns CDR1 SEHNR and CDR2 FQNEAQ (reference sequence). V dropped 9 bases and J dropped 1 base, with 6 bases sitting between them. The CDR3 runs 12 residues. The CDR3 nucleotides are TGTGCCAGAACAGAAACTAATGAAAAACTGTTTTTT. Amino acid sequence: CARTETNEKLFF. Variable domain in full (rest from reference TRBV7-9 and TRBJ1-4): DTGVSQNPRHKITKRGQNVTFRCDPISEHNRLYWYRQTLGQGPEFLTYFQNEAQLEKSRLLSDRFSAERPKGSFSTLEIQRTEQGDSAMYLCARTETNEKLFFGSGTQLSVL.

This clonotype was picked up many times. The rearrangement links TRBV6-6 to TRBJ1-1; TRBD1 aligns across 7 bases. Germline values: CDR1 MNHNY, CDR2 SVGAGI (reference sequence). The CDR3 has 16 residues. The V gene end was trimmed by 5 bases and the J gene end by 4 bases; junction bases not matched to a gene: 13. The CDR3 reads CASSQTTGTRSTEAFF. CDR3 coding DNA: TGTGCCAGCAGTCAAACGACAGGGACTCGGAGCACTGAAGCTTTCTTT.

About this clonotype: A much larger clone differs from this one at a single base, so this may be a read error. The chain uses TRBV5-1 and TRBJ2-3; TRBD1 agrees at 7 bases. The CDR3 consists of 14 residues. In germline, CDR1 is SGHRS, CDR2 YFSETQ. CDR3 sequence: CASSLQGLADTRYF. The CDR3 coding sequence is TGCGCCAGCAGCTTACAGGGGTTGGCAGATACGCGGTATTTT.

This clonotype was detected a few times. A much larger clone lies one base from this, so it may be a read error. The chain joins TRBV7-9 to TRBJ1-1; TRBD1 agrees at 7 bases. V shed 2 bases and J 6 bases; nucleotides not matched to a gene: 3. The CDR3 spans 13 residues. Germline V gene sequence: CDR1 SEHNR, CDR2 FQNEAQ (reference sequence). In nucleotides, the CDR3 is TGTGCCAGCAGCTTAAAGGGGGCCGCTGAAGCTTTCTTT. As protein: CASSLKGAAEAFF.

This clonotype was seen a handful of times. V and J are TRBV19 and TRBJ2-7, with 7 bases fitting TRBD2. From germline, CDR1 is LNHDA and CDR2 SQIVND (reference sequence). Trimming at V came to 8 bases and at J to 4 bases, leaving 11 bases not matched to a gene. The CDR3 is made up of 14 amino acids. CDR3 in DNA: TGTGCCAGTTCCGGGAGGCGGGTAACTTACGAGCAGTACTTC. Its translation: CASSGRRVTYEQYF.

There are many counts of this clonotype. This chain uses TRBV20-1 with TRBJ1-1; D is ambiguous. The germline V gene has CDR1 DFQATT and CDR2 SNEGSKA (reference sequence). The ends were cut back, 0 bases at V and 5 bases at J, with 10 bases in the middle. The CDR3 length is 13 residues. The chain's CDR3 is CSARDRGGTEAFF. The DNA for the CDR3 is TGCAGTGCTAGAGATCGAGGAGGGACTGAAGCTTTCTTT.

This clonotype has at least ten counts. This chain joins TRBV6-1 and TRBJ2-1; D is possibly TRBD1 (6 bases). V was cut by 8 bases and J by 5 bases, with 19 bases left in between. In germline, CDR1 is MNHNS, CDR2 SASEGT. The CDR3 is 15 residues long. CDR3 in amino acids: CASQSPGDQHNEQFF. The CDR3 DNA follows: TGTGCCAGCCAGAGTCCAGGGGACCAACACAATGAGCAGTTCTTC.

This clonotype was seen repeatedly, ten times or more. The chain is built from TRBV5-4 and TRBJ2-4, with TRBD2 identical over 9 bases. CDR1 is SGHNT, CDR2 YYREEE, per germline (reference sequence). V lost 4 bases, J lost 8 bases, and 16 bases stayed unmatched. The CDR3 consists of 17 residues. The DNA of the CDR3 is TGTGCCAGCAGCCCCCTCCCTCGGCGGGGGGGCCTAGACATTCAGTACTTC. It translates to CASSPLPRRGGLDIQYF.

In its sample, this clonotype was seen many times. The rearrangement joins TRBV20-1 to TRBJ2-7, with D uncertain. The CDR3 has 10 residues. Germline CDR1 and CDR2: DFQATT and SNEGSKA (reference sequence). The V end was cut by 2 bases, the J end by 5 bases, with 4 bases between. CDR3 bases: TGCAGTGCTAGAAAAGACGAGCAGTACTTC. As protein: CSARKDEQYF.

This clonotype was observed at least ten times. J is TRBJ2-3 and V is TRBV5-1; D not certain. Trimming took 2 bases from V and 2 from J, leaving 12 bases between them. Per germline, CDR1 SGHRS and CDR2 YFSETQ. This CDR3 is built from 15 residues. CDR3 loop: CASSLEVSNTDTQYF. The DNA of the CDR3 is TGCGCCAGCAGCTTAGAGGTCTCTAACACAGATACGCAGTATTTT.

This clonotype was recorded many times. The chain couples TRBV7-9 to TRBJ2-7; D is possibly TRBD2 (5 bases). CDR1 is SEHNR, CDR2 FQNEAQ, per germline (reference sequence). The V and J ends lost 8 bases and 3 bases respectively, with 14 bases between them. The CDR3 runs to 13 residues. This CDR3 reads CASAPEESYEQYF. CDR3 sequence (DNA): TGTGCCAGCGCCCCGGAGGAAAGCTACGAGCAGTACTTC. The variable domain in full, completed from reference TRBV7-9 and TRBJ2-7, reads DTGVSQNPRHKITKRGQNVTFRCDPISEHNRLYWYRQTLGQGPEFLTYFQNEAQLEKSRLLSDRFSAERPKGSFSTLEIQRTEQGDSAMYLCASAPEESYEQYFGPGTRLTVT.

This chain uses TRBV4-2 with TRBJ2-7; tentatively, D is TRBD1 (6 bases). V lost 2 bases, J lost 2 bases, and 10 bases lay in between. Germline assignment: CDR1 LGHNA and CDR2 YNFKEQ. This CDR3 spans 14 amino acids. This CDR3 reads CASSQTGTPYEQYF. The CDR3, as DNA: TGTGCCAGCAGCCAAACAGGGACCCCCTACGAGCAGTACTTC.

This clonotype occurred many times. This chain links TRBV29-1 with TRBJ1-5; D remains ambiguous. Germline V gives CDR1 SQVTM, CDR2 ANQGSEA. The CDR3 consists of 13 residues. Deletions cut 2 bases from V and 5 bases from J, with 10 bases between. CDR3 region: CSVELGPDQPQHF. CDR3 DNA sequence: TGCAGCGTTGAATTGGGTCCGGATCAGCCCCAGCATTTT.

This clonotype was counted ten times or more. This chain uses TRBV5-6 with TRBJ1-1; D is perhaps TRBD1 (6 bases). The length of the CDR3 is 15 residues. Trimming left V 3 bases short and J 0 bases short, with 12 bases between. Germline CDR1 SGHDT, CDR2 YYEEEE. The CDR3 protein is CASSSGAYMNTEAFF. CDR3 bases: TGTGCCAGCAGCTCAGGGGCCTACATGAACACTGAAGCTTTCTTT.

This clonotype was observed many times. This chain links TRBV7-9 with TRBJ2-5; TRBD2 matches at 8 bases. From germline, CDR1 is SEHNR and CDR2 FQNEAQ (reference sequence). The V segment lost 4 bases and the J segment 5 bases; nucleotides outside the gene matches: 12. This CDR3 contains 16 residues. The CDR3 sequence: CASSYWTSPGAETQYF. CDR3 nucleotide sequence: TGTGCCAGCAGCTACTGGACTAGCCCCGGGGCGGAGACCCAGTACTTC.

This clonotype appeared many times. This sequence joins TRBV20-1 and TRBJ1-6, with TRBD1 as a possible D gene (5 bases). CDR1 DFQATT and CDR2 SNEGSKA come from the germline V gene (reference sequence). The ends were cut back, 1 base at V and 7 bases at J, with 11 bases in the middle. The CDR3 loop spans 14 amino acids. In nucleotides, the CDR3 is TGCAGTGCTAGAGTTCAGACAGAAAATTCACCCCTCCACTTT. It yields the protein CSARVQTENSPLHF.

This clonotype has a count of ten or more. The gene calls are TRBV3-1 and TRBJ2-1; tentatively, D is TRBD2 (5 bases). The CDR3 loop spans 16 amino acids. Germline V gene sequence: CDR1 LGHDT, CDR2 YNNKEL (reference sequence). With 0 bases removed from V and 4 bases from J, the gap between germline ends came to 13 bases. This CDR3 is CASSQEGLALYNEQFF. The CDR3 DNA reads as TGTGCCAGCAGCCAAGAAGGGCTAGCCCTATACAATGAGCAGTTCTTC.

This clonotype was recorded many times. This sequence joins TRBV3-1 and TRBJ2-2; D remains unclear. This CDR3 has 13 amino acids. The V gene's germline CDR1 is LGHDT and CDR2 YNNKEL (reference sequence). The V and J ends lost 1 base and 9 bases respectively, with 9 bases between them. The CDR3 is CASSQGAVRELFF. The CDR3 nucleotides read TGTGCCAGCAGCCAAGGTGCGGTCCGGGAGCTGTTTTTT.

This clonotype was counted at least ten times. This chain links TRBV7-9 with TRBJ1-1; D is possibly TRBD1 (5 bases). The CDR3 is made up of 16 amino acids. Germline CDR1 and CDR2: SEHNR and FQNEAQ (reference sequence). Trimming removed 4 bases from V and 5 bases from J, with 20 bases in between. The CDR3 DNA sequence: TGTGCCAGCAGCTCAAAAAGCGGCAGGGCGCGGACTGAAGCTTTCTTT. This sequence encodes CASSSKSGRARTEAFF. Full variable domain (missing parts from reference TRBV7-9 and TRBJ1-1): DTGVSQNPRHKITKRGQNVTFRCDPISEHNRLYWYRQTLGQGPEFLTYFQNEAQLEKSRLLSDRFSAERPKGSFSTLEIQRTEQGDSAMYLCASSSKSGRARTEAFFGQGTRLTVV.

Remarks on this clonotype: A clone one base away is much larger, so this may be a read error. This chain uses TRBV10-3 with TRBJ2-2; D remains ambiguous. The CDR3 extends over 13 amino acids. Germline assignment: CDR1 ENHRY and CDR2 SYGVKD. Trimming took 3 bases from V and 9 from J, leaving 11 bases between them. The CDR3 here is CAISDEVTRELFF. Written as DNA, the CDR3 is TGTGCCATCAGTGATGAGGTGACCCGGGAGCTGTTTTTT.

This clonotype came up many times. This rearrangement joins TRBV20-1 to TRBJ2-1, with 12 nucleotides matching TRBD2. This CDR3 has 16 amino acids. Trimming took 5 bases from V and 11 from J; bases not matched to a gene: 16. Germline CDR1 reads DFQATT; CDR2 reads SNEGSKA (reference sequence). The CDR3: CSAQAVRTSGASKQFF. CDR3 nucleotides: TGCAGTGCTCAGGCGGTAAGGACTAGCGGGGCCAGCAAGCAGTTCTTC.

There are many counts of this clonotype. The V call is TRBV13, the J call TRBJ2-3; 9 bases map to TRBD1. The CDR3 runs 17 residues. CDR1 is PRHDT and CDR2 is FYEKMQ in the germline V gene (reference sequence). J lost 4 bases, V lost 4 bases, and 12 bases had no gene match. The CDR3 region is CASSSEGQGPSADTQYF. CDR3 DNA: TGTGCCAGCAGCTCGGAGGGACAGGGCCCCTCCGCAGATACGCAGTATTTT.